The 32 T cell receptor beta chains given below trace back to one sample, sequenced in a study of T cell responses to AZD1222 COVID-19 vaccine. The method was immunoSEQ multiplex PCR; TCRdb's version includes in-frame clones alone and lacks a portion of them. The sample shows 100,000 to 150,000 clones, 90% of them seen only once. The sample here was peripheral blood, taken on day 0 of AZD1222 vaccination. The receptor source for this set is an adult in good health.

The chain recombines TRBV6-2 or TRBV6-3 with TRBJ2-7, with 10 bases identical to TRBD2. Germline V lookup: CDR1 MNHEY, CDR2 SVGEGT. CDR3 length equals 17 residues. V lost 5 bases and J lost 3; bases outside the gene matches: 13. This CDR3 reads CASSHPYPSGRGYEQYF. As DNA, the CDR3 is TGTGCCAGCAGTCACCCCTACCCTAGCGGGAGAGGCTACGAGCAGTACTTC.

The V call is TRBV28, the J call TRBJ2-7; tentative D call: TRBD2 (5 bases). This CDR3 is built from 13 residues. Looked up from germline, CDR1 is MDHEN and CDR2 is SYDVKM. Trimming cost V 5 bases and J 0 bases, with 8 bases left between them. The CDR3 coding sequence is TGTGCCAGCAGTCAAGGGAGCTCCTACGAGCAGTACTTC. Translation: CASSQGSSYEQYF.

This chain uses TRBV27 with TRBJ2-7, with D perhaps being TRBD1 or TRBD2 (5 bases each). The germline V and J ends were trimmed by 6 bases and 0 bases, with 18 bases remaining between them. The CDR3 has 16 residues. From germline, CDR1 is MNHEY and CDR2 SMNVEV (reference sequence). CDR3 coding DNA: TGTGCCAGCAGCTCCCTTCCCGGGACGGACTCCTACGAGCAGTACTTC. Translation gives CASSSLPGTDSYEQYF.

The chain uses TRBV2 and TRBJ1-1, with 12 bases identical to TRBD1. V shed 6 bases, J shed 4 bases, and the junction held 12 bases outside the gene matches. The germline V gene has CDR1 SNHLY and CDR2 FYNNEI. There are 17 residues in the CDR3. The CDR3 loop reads CASRKSGTGGAGTEAFF. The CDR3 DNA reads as TGTGCCAGCAGGAAATCCGGGACAGGGGGCGCGGGCACTGAAGCTTTCTTT.

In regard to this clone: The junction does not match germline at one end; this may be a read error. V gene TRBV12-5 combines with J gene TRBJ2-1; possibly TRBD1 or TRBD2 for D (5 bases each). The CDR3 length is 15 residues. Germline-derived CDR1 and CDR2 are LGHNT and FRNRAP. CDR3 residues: CASGLGVPTTHEQFF. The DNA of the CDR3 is TGTGCTAGTGGCTTGGGGGTACCCACTACCCATGAGCAGTTCTTC.

This CDR3 reads CSVSPRTGGVEQYF. CDR3 nucleotide sequence: TGCAGCGTTAGCCCGCGGACAGGAGGGGTCGAGCAGTACTTC. V gene TRBV29-1 combines with J gene TRBJ2-7; weak D call: TRBD1 (7 bases). Looked up from germline, CDR1 is SQVTM and CDR2 is ANQGSEA. Trimming removed 5 bases at V and 6 bases at J, with 20 bases between. CDR3 length: 14 residues.

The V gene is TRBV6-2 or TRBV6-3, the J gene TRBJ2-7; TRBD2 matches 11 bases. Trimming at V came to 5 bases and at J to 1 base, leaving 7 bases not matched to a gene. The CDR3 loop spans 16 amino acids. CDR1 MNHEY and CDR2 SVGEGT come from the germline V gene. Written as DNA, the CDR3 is TGTGCCAGCAGTAACCCGGGACTAGCGGCATCCTACGAGCAGTACTTC. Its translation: CASSNPGLAASYEQYF.

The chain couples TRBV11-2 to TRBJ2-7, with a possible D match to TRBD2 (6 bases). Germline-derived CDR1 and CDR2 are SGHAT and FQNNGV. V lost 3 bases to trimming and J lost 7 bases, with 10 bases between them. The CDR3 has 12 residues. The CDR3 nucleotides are TGTGCCAGCAGCTTGGGGGGAGTTGAGCAGTACTTC. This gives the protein CASSLGGVEQYF.

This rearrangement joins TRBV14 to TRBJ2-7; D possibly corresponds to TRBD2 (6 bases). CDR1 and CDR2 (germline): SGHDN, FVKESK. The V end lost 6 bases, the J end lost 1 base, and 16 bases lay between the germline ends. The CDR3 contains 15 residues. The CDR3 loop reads CASRSGLPPSYEQYF. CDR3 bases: TGTGCCAGCAGGAGCGGACTACCACCTTCCTACGAGCAGTACTTC. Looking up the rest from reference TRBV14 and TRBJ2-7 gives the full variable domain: EAGVTQFPSHSVIEKGQTVTLRCDPISGHDNLYWYRRVMGKEIKFLLHFVKESKQDESGMPNNRFLAERTGGTYSTLKVQPAELEDSGVYFCASRSGLPPSYEQYFGPGTRLTVT.

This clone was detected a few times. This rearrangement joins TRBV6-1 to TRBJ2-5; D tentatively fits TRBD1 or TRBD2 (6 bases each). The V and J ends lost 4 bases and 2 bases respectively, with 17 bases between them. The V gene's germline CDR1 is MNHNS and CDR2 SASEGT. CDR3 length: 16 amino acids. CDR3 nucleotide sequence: TGTGCCAGCAGTGGCGGGGTAGGGGGAGCTCAAGAGACCCAGTACTTC. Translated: CASSGGVGGAQETQYF.

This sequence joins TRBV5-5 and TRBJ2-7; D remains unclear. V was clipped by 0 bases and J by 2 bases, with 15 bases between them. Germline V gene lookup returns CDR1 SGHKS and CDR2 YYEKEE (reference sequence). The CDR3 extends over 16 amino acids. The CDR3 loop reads CASSLAVGPTPYEQYF. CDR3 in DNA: TGTGCCAGCAGCTTGGCCGTAGGGCCGACACCCTACGAGCAGTACTTC.

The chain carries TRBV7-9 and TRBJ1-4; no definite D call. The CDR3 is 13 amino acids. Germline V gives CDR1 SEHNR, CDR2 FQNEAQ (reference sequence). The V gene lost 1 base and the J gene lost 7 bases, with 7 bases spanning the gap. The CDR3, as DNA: TGTGCCAGCAGCTTAGGGCGGGGTGAAAAACTGTTTTTT. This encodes CASSLGRGEKLFF.

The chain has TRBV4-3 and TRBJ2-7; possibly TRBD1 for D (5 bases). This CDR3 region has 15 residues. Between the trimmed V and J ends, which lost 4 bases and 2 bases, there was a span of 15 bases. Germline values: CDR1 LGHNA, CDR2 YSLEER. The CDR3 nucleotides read TGCGCCAGCAGCCCCTCTAGACAGTGGACCTACGAGCAGTACTTC. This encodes CASSPSRQWTYEQYF.

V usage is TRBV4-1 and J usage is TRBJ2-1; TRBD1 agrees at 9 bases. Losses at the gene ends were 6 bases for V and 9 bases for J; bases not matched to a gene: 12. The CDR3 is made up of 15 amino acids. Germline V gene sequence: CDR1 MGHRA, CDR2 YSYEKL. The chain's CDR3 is CASSHPGQGEAEQFF. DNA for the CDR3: TGCGCCAGCAGTCACCCGGGACAGGGTGAGGCTGAGCAGTTCTTC.

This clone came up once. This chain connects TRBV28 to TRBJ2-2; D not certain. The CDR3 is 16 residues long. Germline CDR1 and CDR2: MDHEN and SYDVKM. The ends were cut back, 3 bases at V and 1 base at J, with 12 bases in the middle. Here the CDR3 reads CASSLWVAGNTGELFF. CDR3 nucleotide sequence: TGTGCCAGCAGTTTGTGGGTAGCCGGGAACACCGGGGAGCTGTTTTTT.

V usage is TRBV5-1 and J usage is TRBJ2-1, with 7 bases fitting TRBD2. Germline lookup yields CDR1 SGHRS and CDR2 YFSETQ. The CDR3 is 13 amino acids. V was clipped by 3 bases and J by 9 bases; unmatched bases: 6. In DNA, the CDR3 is TGCGCCAGCAGCTCTCATAGGGAGGGTGAGCAGTTCTTC. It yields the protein CASSSHREGEQFF.

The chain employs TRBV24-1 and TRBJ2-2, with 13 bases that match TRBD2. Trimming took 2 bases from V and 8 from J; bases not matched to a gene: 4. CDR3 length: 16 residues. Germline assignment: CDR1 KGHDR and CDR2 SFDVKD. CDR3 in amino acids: CATSDSGTSGKGELFF. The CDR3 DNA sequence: TGTGCCACCAGTGATTCCGGGACTAGCGGGAAAGGGGAGCTGTTTTTT.

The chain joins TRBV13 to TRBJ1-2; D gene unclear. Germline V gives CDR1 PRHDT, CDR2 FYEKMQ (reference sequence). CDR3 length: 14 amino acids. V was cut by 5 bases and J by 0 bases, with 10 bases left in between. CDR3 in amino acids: CASSVRLANYGYTF. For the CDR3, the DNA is TGTGCCAGCAGCGTACGGTTAGCTAACTATGGCTACACCTTC.

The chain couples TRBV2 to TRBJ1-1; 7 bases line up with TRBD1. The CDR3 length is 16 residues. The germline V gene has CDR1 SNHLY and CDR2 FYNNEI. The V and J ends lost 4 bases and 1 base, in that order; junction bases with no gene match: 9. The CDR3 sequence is CASSVDRPSGNTEAFF. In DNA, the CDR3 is TGTGCCAGCAGTGTGGACAGGCCCTCGGGGAACACTGAAGCTTTCTTT.

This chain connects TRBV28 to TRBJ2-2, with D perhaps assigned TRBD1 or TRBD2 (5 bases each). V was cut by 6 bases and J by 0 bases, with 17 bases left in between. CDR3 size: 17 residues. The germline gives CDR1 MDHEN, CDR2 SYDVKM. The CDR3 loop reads CASSLGTGTSNTGELFF. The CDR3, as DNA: TGTGCCAGCAGCCTTGGCACCGGGACCTCGAACACCGGGGAGCTGTTTTTT.

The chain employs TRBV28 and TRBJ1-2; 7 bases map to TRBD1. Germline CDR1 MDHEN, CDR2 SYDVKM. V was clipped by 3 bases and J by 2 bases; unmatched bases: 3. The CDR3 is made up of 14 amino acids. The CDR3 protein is CASSLARGNYGYTF. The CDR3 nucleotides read TGTGCCAGCAGTTTGGCCAGGGGGAACTATGGCTACACCTTC.

CDR3 amino acids: CASSYWGEPTDTQYF. CDR3 nucleotides: TGTGCCAGCAGTTACTGGGGGGAGCCCACAGATACGCAGTATTTT. The J gene is TRBJ2-3, the V gene TRBV6-5, with D possibly being TRBD2 (6 bases). The CDR3 loop spans 15 amino acids. CDR1 is MNHEY and CDR2 is SVGAGI in the germline V gene. The ends were cut back, 1 base at V and 2 bases at J, with 10 bases in the middle.

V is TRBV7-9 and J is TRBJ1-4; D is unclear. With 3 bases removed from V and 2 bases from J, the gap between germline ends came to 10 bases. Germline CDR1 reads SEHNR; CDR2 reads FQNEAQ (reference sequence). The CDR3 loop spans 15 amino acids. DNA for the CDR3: TGTGCCAGCAGCTTTATGGGCTCCACTAATGAAAAACTGTTTTTT. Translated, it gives CASSFMGSTNEKLFF.

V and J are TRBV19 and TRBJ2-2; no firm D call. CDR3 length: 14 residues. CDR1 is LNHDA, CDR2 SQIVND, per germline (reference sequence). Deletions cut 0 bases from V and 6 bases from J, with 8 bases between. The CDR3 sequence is CASSIDLGPGELFF. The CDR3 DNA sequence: TGTGCCAGTAGTATAGATCTAGGCCCCGGGGAGCTGTTTTTT.

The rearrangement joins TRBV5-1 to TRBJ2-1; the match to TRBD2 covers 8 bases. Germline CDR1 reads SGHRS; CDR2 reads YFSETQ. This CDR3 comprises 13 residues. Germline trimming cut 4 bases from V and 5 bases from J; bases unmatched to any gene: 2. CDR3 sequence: CASSMGLDNEQFF. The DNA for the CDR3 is TGCGCCAGCAGCATGGGACTAGACAATGAGCAGTTCTTC. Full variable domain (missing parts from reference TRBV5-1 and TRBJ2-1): KAGVTQTPRYLIKTRGQQVTLSCSPISGHRSVSWYQQTPGQGLQFLFEYFSETQRNKGNFPGRFSGRQFSNSRSEMNVSTLELGDSALYLCASSMGLDNEQFFGPGTRLTVL.

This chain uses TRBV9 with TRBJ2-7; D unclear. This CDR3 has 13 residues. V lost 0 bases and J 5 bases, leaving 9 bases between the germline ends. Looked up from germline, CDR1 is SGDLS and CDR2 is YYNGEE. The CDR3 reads CASSVDRVDEQYF. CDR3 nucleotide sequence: TGTGCCAGCAGCGTAGATAGGGTCGACGAGCAGTACTTC.

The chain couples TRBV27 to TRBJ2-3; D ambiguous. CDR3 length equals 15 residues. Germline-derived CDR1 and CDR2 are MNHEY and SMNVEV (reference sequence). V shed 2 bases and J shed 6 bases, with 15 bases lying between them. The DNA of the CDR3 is TGTGCCAGCAGTTTAACACGAACGGCCCAGGATACGCAGTATTTT. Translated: CASSLTRTAQDTQYF.

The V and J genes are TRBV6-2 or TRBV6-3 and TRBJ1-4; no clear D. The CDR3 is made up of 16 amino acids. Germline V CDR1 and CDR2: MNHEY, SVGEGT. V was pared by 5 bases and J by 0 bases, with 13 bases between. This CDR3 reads CASSPRTAATNEKLFF. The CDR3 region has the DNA TGTGCCAGCAGTCCGCGGACGGCCGCAACTAATGAAAAACTGTTTTTT.

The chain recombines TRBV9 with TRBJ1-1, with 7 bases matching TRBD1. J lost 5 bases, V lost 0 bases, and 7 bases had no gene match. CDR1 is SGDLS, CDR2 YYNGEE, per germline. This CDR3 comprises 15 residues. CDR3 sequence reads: CASSVATGAMTEAFF. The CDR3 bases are TGTGCCAGCAGCGTAGCTACAGGGGCGATGACTGAAGCTTTCTTT.

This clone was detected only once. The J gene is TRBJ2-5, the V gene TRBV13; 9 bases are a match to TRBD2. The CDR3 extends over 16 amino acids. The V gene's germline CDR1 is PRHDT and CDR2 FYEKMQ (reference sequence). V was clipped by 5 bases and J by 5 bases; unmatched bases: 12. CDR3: CASSPLAGRAGETQYF. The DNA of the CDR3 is TGTGCCAGCAGCCCCCTAGCGGGGAGGGCCGGGGAGACCCAGTACTTC. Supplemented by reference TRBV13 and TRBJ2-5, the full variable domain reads AAGVIQSPRHLIKEKRETATLKCYPIPRHDTVYWYQQGPGQDPQFLISFYEKMQSDKGSIPDRFSAQQFSDYHSELNMSSLELGDSALYFCASSPLAGRAGETQYFGPGTRLLVL.

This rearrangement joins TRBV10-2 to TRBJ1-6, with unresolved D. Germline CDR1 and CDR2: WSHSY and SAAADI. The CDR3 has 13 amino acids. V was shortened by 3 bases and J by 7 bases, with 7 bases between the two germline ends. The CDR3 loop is CASSDTGNSPLHF. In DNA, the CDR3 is TGCGCCAGCAGTGATACGGGGAATTCACCCCTCCACTTT.

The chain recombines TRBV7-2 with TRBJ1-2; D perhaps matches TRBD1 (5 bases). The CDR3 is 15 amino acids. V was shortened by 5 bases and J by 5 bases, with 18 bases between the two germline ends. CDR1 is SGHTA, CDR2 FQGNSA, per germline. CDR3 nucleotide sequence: TGTGCCAGCAGCCAAGGGGCCGTTCTCTCTTATGGCTACACCTTC. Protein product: CASSQGAVLSYGYTF.